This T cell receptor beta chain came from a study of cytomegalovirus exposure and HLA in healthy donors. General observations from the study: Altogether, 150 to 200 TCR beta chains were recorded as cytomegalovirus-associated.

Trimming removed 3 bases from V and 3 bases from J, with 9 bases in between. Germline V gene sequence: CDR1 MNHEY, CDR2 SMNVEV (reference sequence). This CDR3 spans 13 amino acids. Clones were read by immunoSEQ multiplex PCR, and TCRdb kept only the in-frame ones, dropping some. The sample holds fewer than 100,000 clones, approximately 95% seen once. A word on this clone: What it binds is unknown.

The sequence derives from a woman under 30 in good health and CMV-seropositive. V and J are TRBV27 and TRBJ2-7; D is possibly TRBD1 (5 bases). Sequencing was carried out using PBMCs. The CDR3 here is CASSLRTRYEQYF. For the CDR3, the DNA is TGTGCCAGCAGTTTGAGGACACGCTACGAGCAGTACTTC.